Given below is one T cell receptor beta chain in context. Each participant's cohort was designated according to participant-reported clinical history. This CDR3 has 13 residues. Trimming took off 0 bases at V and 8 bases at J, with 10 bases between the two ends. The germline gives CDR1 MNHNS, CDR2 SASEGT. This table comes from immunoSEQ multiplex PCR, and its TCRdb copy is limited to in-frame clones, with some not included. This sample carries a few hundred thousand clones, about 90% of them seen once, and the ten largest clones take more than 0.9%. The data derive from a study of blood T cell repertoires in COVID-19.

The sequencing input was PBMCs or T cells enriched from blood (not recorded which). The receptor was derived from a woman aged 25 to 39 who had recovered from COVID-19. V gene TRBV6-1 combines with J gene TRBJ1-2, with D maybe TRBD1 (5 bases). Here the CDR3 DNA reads TGTGCCAGCAGTGAAGCGCCAGGGTACGGCTACACCTTC. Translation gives CASSEAPGYGYTF.